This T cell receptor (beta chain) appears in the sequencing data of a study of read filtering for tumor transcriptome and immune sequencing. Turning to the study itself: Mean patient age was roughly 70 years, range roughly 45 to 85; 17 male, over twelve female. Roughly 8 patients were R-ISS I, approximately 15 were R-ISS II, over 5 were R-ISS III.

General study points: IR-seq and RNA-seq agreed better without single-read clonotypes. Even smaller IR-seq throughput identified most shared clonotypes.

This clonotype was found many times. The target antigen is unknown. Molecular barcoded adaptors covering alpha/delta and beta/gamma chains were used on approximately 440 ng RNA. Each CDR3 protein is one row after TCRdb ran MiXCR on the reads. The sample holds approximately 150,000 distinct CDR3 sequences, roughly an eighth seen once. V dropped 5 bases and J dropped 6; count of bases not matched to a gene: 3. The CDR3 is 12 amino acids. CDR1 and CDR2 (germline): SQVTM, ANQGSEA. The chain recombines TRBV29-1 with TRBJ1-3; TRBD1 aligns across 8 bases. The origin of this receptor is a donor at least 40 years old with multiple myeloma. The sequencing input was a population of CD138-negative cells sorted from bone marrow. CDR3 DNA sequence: TGCAGCGTTTCGGACAGGGCAAACACCATATATTTT. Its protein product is CSVSDRANTIYF.